This is a list of T cell receptor beta chains from one sample in a study of graft-versus-host responses after intestinal transplantation. What these receptors recognize is not known. Sequencing was performed with immunoSEQ multiplex PCR; in TCRdb, only in-frame clones are kept and a portion is missing. Among around 77,000 clones listed, 85% to 95% were seen once. This specimen consisted of unstimulated CD8+ T cells sorted from spleen or lymph node cells, obtained before intestinal transplant. The receptors derive from a human donor who received an intestinal transplant. The conserved cysteine and the conserved F or W are not part of the CDR3 here. Clone size is given for some rows only: seen once, a few or many times, or a class if the clone is expanded.

clone_size j_call v_call cdr3_aa
NA TRBJ2-1 TRBV5-1 ASSLAGLARVWGVYNEQF
NA TRBJ2-4 TRBV18 ASSPMGNIQY
NA TRBJ2-2 TRBV9 ASSADPSEVVASTGELF
once TRBJ1-5 TRBV5-1 ASWRRLNQPQH
NA TRBJ2-7 TRBV7-8 ASSLLGGTTPYEQY
NA TRBJ2-1 TRBV5-1 ASSSGTGLILPNEQF
NA TRBJ1-1 TRBV27 ASSLGGGTEAF
once TRBJ2-3 TRBV9 ASSVVGVVGDTQY
NA TRBJ1-1 TRBV27 ASNPRGDRNTEAF
NA TRBJ2-7 TRBV6-5 ASSEWTGYYEQY
NA TRBJ2-5 TRBV11-2 ASSGPGLAEETQY
NA TRBJ2-6 TRBV12-5 ASGLVGVRLAGAGANVLT
NA TRBJ2-1 TRBV27 ASSAEKGEQF
NA TRBJ2-7 TRBV7-8 ASSHPLGTSGRYEQY
NA TRBJ2-7 TRBV14 ASSQAQGGTYEQY
NA TRBJ2-3 TRBV5-1 ASSRDRYQLTDTQY
NA TRBJ2-3 TRBV27 ASSLRGLATDTQY
NA TRBJ2-7 TRBV6-6 ASSYPYWGNYEQY
once TRBJ2-7 TRBV25-1 ASGIYEQY
NA TRBJ1-6 TRBV9 ASSTSGTKNSPLH
NA TRBJ1-1 TRBV5-6 ASSFSAGPEAF
NA TRBJ1-5 TRBV12-5 ASSRMRQPQH
NA TRBJ2-1 TRBV10-2 ATHQSERKYNEQF
NA TRBJ2-3 TRBV7-6 ASSLSGHSTDTQY
NA TRBJ2-4 TRBV27 ASSFWDSVKNIQY
NA TRBJ1-2 TRBV30 AWSGAGSTNYGYT
NA TRBJ2-7 TRBV7-8 ASSLPGAYEQY
NA TRBJ1-5 TRBV5-6 ASSSGTDHPSNQPQH
NA TRBJ2-3 TRBV5-6 ASSFDGSGPPFTDTQY
NA TRBJ2-7 TRBV20-1 SARVRDQY
NA TRBJ2-1 TRBV5-1 ASTSRAGGGYNEQF
NA TRBJ2-4 TRBV7-6 ASGPAKNIQY
NA TRBJ2-5 TRBV5-6 ASSETGTAKY
NA TRBJ2-2 TRBV28 ASSWSRVLTGELF
NA TRBJ1-1 TRBV7-6 ASSLAGGNTEAF
NA TRBJ1-5 TRBV6-6 ASREVYQPQH
once TRBJ2-5 TRBV9 ASSVGGGPSKTQY
NA TRBJ2-1 TRBV18 ASSPQGPPYNEQF
NA TRBJ1-2 TRBV29-1 SAAGQGFYGYT
NA TRBJ2-1 TRBV5-1 ASSPGLAGDMDEQF
NA TRBJ1-1 TRBV27 ASSLSPGDTEAF
NA TRBJ2-3 TRBV4-1 ASSHPLSGSHGDTQY
NA TRBJ2-2 TRBV27 ASSFGGTGELF
NA TRBJ2-2 TRBV9 ASSVDGSNTGELF
NA TRBJ2-3 TRBV27 ASSSLAGGDTDTQY
NA TRBJ2-7 TRBV2 ASTDRSGSSYEQY
NA TRBJ1-2 TRBV30 AWTPGGASGYT
NA TRBJ1-2 TRBV25-1 ASSPQGKNYGYT
NA TRBJ1-5 TRBV21-1 ASSWLLLHWHHQPQH
NA TRBJ2-7 TRBV7-2 ASSLTPRAVQY
NA TRBJ2-5 TRBV4-2 ASSQDFGREDFQETQY
NA TRBJ1-3 TRBV4-2 ASSHGTGDRDTIY